This TCR beta chain was captured in a study of T-cell memory formation after mild COVID-19. Study-level background: The two donors had largely donor-specific TCR clusters. Study results and limitations: CD4+ contracting clones lay mainly in CM and EM, CD8+ ones in EMRA.

MiXCR, run by TCRdb on the 5' RACE reads, gives a single entry per CDR3 protein. This table has fewer than 200,000 distinct CDR3 sequences, approximately 18% appearing once. In this sample, this clonotype turned up a few times. What it recognizes is unknown. The TCR sequence derives from a man between 18 and 35 years old who had mild COVID-19 (a few samples of this study predate the infection). Cell type and time point are not known. The sequenced sample was PBMCs or a T cell subset sorted from them (not recorded which).

The CDR3 protein is CSVSDRVNQPQHF. DNA of the CDR3: TGCAGTGTATCAGACAGGGTAAATCAGCCCCAGCATTTT. The rearrangement uses TRBV20-1 and TRBJ1-5; 7 bases fit TRBD1. This CDR3 contains 13 residues. Trimming at V came to 7 bases and at J to 4 bases, leaving 7 bases not matched to a gene. Germline lookup yields CDR1 DFQATT and CDR2 SNEGSKA (reference sequence).